This T cell receptor (beta chain) was identified during a study of blood T cell repertoires in COVID-19. Whole-study context: The United States, Italy and Spain were the sources of the acute and convalescent COVID-19 samples. Sources were T cells, B-cell-depleted T cells, or PBMCs; the material itself was cDNA or gDNA.

Authors' data handling: Reference gene primer amplification yielded estimated nucleated cell counts. Here immunoSEQ multiplex PCR was the method, and the copy in TCRdb shows in-frame clones only, minus some. V, J and clone size derive from that table, while D and trimming were established from the DNA sequence. The profile covers 310,000 or so clones, with around 86% appearing a single time and roughly 1.6% taken by the ten largest. Trimming removed 4 bases at V and 5 bases at J, with 12 bases between. The CDR3 has 14 amino acids. Per the germline V gene, CDR1 is LNHDA and CDR2 is SQIVND (reference sequence).

This clonotype was obtained from a woman between 45 and 60 years old with acute or convalescent COVID-19. Sample: peripheral blood. The rearrangement joins TRBV19 to TRBJ2-1; D might be TRBD2 (5 bases). The CDR3 DNA is TGTGCCAGTAGTAGGGAGAGAATCGACAATGAGCAGTTCTTC. Translation: CASSRERIDNEQFF.